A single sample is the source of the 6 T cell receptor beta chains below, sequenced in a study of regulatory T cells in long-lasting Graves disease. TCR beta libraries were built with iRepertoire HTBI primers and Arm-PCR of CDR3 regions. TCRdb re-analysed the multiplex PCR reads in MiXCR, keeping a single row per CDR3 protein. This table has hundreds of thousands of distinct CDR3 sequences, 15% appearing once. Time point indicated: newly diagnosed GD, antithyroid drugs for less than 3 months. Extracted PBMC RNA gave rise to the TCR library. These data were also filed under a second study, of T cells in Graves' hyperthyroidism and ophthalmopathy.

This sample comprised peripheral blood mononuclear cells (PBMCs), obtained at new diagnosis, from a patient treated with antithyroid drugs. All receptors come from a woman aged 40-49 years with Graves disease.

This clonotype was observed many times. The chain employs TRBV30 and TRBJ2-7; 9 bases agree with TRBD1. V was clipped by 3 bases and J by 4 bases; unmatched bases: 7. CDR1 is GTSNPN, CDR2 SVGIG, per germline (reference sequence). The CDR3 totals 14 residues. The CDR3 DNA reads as TGTGCCTGGAGGGGACAGGGTCGCGGGTACGAGCAGTACTTC. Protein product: CAWRGQGRGYEQYF.

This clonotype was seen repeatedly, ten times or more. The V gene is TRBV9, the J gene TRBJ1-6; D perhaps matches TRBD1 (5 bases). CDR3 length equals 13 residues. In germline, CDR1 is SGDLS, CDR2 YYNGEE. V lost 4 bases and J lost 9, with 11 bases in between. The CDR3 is CASSPSGASPLHF. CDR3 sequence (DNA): TGTGCCAGCAGCCCGTCCGGGGCTTCACCCCTCCACTTT.

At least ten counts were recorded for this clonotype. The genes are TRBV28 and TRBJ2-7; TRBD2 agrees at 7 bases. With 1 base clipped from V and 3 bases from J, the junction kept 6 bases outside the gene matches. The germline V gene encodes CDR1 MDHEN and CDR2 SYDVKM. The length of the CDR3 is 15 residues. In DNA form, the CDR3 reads TGTGCCAGCAGTTTATCCGGCGGGAGTGGCTACGAGCAGTACTTC. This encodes CASSLSGGSGYEQYF.

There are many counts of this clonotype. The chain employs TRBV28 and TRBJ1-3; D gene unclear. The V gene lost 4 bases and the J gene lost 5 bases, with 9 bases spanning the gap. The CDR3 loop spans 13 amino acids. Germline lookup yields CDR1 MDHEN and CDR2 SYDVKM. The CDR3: CASSSDPRNTIYF. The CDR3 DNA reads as TGTGCCAGCAGTTCCGACCCCCGAAACACCATATATTTT.

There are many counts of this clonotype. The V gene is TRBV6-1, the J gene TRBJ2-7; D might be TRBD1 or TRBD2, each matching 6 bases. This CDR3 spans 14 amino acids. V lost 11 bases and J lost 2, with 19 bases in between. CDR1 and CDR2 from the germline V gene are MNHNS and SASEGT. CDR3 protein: CAGAGGGTTYEQYF. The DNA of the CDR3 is TGTGCCGGGGCCGGGGGCGGGACGACCTACGAGCAGTACTTC.

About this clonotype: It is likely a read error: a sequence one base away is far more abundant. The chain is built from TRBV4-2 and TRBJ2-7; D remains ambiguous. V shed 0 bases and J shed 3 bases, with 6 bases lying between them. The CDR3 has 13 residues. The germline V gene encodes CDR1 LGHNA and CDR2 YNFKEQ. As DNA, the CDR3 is TGTGCCAGCAGCCAAGATAGAAACTACGAGCAGTACTTC. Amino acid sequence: CASSQDRNYEQYF.